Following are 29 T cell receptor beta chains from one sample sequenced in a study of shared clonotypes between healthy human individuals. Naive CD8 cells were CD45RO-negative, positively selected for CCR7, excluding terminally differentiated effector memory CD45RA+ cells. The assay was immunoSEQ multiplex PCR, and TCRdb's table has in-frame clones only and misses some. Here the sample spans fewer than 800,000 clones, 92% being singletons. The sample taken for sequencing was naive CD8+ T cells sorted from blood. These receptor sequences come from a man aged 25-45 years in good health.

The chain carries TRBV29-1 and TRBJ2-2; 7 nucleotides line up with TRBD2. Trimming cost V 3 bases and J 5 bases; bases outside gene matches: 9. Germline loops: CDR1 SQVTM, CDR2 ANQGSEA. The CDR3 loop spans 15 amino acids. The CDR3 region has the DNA TGCAGCGTTGAGCTAGGGCTAGCGGAGACCGGGGAGCTGTTTTTT. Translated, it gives CSVELGLAETGELFF.

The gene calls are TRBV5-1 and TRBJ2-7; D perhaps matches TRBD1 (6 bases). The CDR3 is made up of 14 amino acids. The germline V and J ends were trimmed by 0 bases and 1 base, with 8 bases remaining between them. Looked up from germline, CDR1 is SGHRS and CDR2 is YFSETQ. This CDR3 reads CASSLGTASYEQYF. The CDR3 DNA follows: TGCGCCAGCAGCTTGGGGACAGCTTCCTACGAGCAGTACTTC.

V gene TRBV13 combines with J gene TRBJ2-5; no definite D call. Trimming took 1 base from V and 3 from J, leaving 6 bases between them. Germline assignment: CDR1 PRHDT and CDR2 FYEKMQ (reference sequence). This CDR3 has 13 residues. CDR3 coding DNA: TGTGCCAGCAGCTTAGTTAGAGAAGAGACCCAGTACTTC. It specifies CASSLVREETQYF.

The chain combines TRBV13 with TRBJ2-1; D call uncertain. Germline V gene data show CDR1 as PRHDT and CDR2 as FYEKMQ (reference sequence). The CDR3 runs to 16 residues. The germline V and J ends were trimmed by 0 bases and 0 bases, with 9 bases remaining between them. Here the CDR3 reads CASSLGALGSYNEQFF. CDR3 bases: TGTGCCAGCAGCTTAGGGGCACTGGGCTCCTACAATGAGCAGTTCTTC.

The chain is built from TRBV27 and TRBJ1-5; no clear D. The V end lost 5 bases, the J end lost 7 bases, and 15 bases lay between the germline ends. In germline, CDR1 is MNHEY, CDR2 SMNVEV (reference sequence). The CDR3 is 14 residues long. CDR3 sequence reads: CASSPGPRYQPQHF. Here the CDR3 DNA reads TGTGCCAGCAGTCCCGGTCCTAGGTACCAGCCCCAGCATTTT.

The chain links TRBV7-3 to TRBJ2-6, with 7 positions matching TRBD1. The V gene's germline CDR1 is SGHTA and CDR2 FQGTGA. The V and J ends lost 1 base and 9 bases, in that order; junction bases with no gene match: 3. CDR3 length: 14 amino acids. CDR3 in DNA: TGTGCCAGCAGCTTAAGTGGGACAGACAACGTCCTGACTTTC. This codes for CASSLSGTDNVLTF.

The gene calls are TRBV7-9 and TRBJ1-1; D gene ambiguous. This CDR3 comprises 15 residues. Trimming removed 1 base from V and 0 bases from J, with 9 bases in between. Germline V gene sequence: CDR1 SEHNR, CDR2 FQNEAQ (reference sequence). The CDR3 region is CASSLVVGMNTEAFF. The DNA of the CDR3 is TGTGCCAGCAGCTTAGTCGTAGGTATGAACACTGAAGCTTTCTTT.

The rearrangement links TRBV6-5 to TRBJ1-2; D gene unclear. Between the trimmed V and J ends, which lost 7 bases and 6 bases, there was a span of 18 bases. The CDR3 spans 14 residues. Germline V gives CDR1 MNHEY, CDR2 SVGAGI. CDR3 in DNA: TGTGCCAGCACCCACCCGGCCAGACCGGATGGCTACACCTTC. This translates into CASTHPARPDGYTF.

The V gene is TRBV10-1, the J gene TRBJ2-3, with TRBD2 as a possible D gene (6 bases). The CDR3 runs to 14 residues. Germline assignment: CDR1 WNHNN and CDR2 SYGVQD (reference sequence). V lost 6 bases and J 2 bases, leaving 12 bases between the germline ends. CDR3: CASSRLVYTDTQYF. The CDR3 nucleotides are TGCGCCAGCAGCAGACTAGTTTACACAGATACGCAGTATTTT.

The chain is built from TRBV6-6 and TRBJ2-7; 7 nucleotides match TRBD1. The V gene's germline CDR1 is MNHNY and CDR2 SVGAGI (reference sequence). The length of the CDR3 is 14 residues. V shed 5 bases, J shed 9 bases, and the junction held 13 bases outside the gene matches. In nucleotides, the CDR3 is TGTGCCAGCAGTCCCTGGGACAGACCTCAGGGGCAGTACTTC. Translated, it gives CASSPWDRPQGQYF.

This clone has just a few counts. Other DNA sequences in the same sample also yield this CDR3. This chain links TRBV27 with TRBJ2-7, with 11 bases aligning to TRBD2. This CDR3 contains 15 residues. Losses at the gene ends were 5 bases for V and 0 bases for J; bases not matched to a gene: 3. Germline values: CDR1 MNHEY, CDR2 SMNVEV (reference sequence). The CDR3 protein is CASSPGTSGSYEQYF. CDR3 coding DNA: TGTGCCAGCAGTCCGGGGACTAGCGGCTCCTACGAGCAGTACTTC.

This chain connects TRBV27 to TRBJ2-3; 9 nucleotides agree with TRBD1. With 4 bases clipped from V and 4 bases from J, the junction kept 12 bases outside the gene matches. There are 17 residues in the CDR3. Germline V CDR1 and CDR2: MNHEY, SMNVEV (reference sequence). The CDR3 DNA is TGTGCCAGCAGTTGGCTCGCGCCGGGACAGGGACCAGATACGCAGTATTTT. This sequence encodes CASSWLAPGQGPDTQYF.

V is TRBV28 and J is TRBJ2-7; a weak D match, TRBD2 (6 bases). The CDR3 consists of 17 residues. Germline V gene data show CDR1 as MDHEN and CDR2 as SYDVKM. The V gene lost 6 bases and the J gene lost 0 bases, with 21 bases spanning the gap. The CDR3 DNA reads TGTGCCAGCAGCACTAGGGGCCCCGGGACTGACTCCTACGAGCAGTACTTC. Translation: CASSTRGPGTDSYEQYF.

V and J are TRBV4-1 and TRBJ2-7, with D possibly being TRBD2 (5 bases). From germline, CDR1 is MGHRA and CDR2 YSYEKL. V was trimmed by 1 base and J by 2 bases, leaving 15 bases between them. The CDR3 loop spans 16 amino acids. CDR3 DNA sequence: TGCGCCAGCAGCCAAGTGTTGGGAGACACAGCCTACGAGCAGTACTTC. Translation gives CASSQVLGDTAYEQYF.

Here the CDR3 DNA reads TGTGCCAGCAGCCTAGGGGGGCACCGCAATCAGCCCCAGCATTTT. Its translation: CASSLGGHRNQPQHF. The genes are TRBV9 and TRBJ1-5, with D possibly matching TRBD1 (6 bases). The CDR3 is 15 residues long. In germline, CDR1 is SGDLS, CDR2 YYNGEE. V gave up 4 bases and J gave up 2 bases, with 13 bases separating them.

The CDR3 loop reads CASSSGIKPYEQYF. The CDR3 DNA reads TGTGCCAGCAGCTCGGGGATTAAGCCTTACGAGCAGTACTTC. V gene TRBV7-8 combines with J gene TRBJ2-7; a possible D gene is TRBD2 (5 bases). The germline CDR1 and CDR2 sequences are SGHVS and FQNEAQ. V was pared by 4 bases and J by 4 bases, with 14 bases between. This CDR3 is 14 amino acids long.

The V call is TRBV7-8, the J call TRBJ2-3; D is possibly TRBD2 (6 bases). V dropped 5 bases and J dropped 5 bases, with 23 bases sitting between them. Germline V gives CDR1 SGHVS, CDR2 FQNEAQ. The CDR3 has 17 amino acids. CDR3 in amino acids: CASSPPPGRDVEDTQYF. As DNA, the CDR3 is TGTGCCAGCAGCCCCCCACCCGGGCGGGACGTTGAAGATACGCAGTATTTT.

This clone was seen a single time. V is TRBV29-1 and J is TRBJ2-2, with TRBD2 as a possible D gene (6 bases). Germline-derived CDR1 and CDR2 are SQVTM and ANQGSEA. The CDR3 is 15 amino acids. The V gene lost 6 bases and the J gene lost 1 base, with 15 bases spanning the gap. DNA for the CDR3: TGCAGCGTCCTCCCGGGACTCCTGAACACCGGGGAGCTGTTTTTT. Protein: CSVLPGLLNTGELFF.

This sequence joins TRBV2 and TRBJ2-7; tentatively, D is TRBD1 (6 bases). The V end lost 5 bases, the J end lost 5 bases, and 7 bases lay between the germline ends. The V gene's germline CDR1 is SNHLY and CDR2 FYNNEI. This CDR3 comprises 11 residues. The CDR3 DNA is TGTGCCAGCAGTCCAGGGGACGAGCAGTACTTC. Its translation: CASSPGDEQYF.

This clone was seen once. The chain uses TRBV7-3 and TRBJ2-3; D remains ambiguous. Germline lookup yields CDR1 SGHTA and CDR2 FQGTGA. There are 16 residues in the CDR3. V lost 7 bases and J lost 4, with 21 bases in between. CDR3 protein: CASTPAGGASPDTQYF. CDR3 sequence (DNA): TGTGCCAGCACCCCGGCAGGTGGCGCCTCACCAGATACGCAGTATTTT.

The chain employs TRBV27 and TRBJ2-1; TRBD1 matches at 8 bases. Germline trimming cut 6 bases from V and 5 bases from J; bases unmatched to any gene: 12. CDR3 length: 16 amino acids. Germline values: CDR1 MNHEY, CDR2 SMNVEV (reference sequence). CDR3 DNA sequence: TGTGCCAGCAGCCCGTCCCGGACAGGGAAAAACAATGAGCAGTTCTTC. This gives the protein CASSPSRTGKNNEQFF.

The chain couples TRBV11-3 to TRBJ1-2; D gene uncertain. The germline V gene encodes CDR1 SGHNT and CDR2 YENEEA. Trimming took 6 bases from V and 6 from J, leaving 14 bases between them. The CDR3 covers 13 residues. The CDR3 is CASRPTTGDGYTF. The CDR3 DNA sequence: TGTGCCAGCAGACCTACTACTGGGGATGGCTACACCTTC. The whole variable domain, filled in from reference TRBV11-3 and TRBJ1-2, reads EAGVVQSPRYKIIEKKQPVAFWCNPISGHNTLYWYLQNLGQGPELLIRYENEEAVDDSQLPKDRFSAERLKGVDSTLKIQPAELGDSAVYLCASRPTTGDGYTFGSGTRLTVV.

The CDR3 reads CAWTATEAFF. The DNA for the CDR3 is TGTGCCTGGACGGCGACTGAAGCTTTCTTT. This chain joins TRBV30 and TRBJ1-1; D is unclear. Germline V lookup: CDR1 GTSNPN, CDR2 SVGIG (reference sequence). The CDR3 spans 10 residues. The germline V and J ends were trimmed by 4 bases and 5 bases, with 5 bases remaining between them.

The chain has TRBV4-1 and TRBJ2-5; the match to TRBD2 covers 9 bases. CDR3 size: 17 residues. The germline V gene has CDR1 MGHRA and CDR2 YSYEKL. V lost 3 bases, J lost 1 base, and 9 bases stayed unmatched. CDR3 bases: TGCGCCAGCAGCCATACAGCGGGAGGTCTGATCCAAGAGACCCAGTACTTC. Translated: CASSHTAGGLIQETQYF.

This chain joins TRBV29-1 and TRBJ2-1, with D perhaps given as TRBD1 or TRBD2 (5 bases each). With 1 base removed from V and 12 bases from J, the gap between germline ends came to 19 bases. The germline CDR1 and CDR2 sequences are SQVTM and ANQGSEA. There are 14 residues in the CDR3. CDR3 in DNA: TGCAGCGTTGAAGGAAGAGGGGTCTTCCGCGGGCAGTTCTTC. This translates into CSVEGRGVFRGQFF.

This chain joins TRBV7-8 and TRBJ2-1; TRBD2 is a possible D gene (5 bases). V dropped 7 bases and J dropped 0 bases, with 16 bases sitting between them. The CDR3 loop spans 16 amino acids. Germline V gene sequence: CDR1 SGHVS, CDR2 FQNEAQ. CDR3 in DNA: TGTGCCAGCACCCTAACGAGGACTTACTCCTACAATGAGCAGTTCTTC. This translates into CASTLTRTYSYNEQFF.

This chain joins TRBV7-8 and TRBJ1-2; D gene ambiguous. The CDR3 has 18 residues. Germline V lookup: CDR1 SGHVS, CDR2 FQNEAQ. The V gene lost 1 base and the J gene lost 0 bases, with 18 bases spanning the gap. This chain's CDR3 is CASSLDVGRMGANYGYTF. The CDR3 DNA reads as TGTGCCAGCAGCTTAGACGTGGGCCGGATGGGAGCTAACTATGGCTACACCTTC.

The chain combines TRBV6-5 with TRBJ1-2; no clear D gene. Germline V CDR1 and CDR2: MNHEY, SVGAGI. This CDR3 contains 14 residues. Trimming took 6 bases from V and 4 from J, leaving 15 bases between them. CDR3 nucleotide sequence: TGTGCCAGCAGCCCAGTCCGAGGAGGCTATGGCTACACCTTC. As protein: CASSPVRGGYGYTF.

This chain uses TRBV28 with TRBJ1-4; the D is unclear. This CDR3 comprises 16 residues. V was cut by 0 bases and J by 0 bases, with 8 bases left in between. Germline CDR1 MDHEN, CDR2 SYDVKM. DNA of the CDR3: TGTGCCAGCAGTTTATGGACGGGAGCAACTAATGAAAAACTGTTTTTT. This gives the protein CASSLWTGATNEKLFF.